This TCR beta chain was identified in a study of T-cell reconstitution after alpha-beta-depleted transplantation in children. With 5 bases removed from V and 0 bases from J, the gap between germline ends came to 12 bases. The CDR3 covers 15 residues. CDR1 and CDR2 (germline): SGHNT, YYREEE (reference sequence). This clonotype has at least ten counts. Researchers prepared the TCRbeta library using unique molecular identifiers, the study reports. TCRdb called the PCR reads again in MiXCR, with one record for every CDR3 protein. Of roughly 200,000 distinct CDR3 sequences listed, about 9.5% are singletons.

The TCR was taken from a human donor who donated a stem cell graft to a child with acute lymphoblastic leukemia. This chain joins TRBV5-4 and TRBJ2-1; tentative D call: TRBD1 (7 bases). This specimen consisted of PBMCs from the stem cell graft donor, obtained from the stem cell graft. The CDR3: CASSRRDSSYNEQFF. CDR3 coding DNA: TGTGCCAGCAGTCGGCGGGACAGCTCCTACAATGAGCAGTTCTTC.